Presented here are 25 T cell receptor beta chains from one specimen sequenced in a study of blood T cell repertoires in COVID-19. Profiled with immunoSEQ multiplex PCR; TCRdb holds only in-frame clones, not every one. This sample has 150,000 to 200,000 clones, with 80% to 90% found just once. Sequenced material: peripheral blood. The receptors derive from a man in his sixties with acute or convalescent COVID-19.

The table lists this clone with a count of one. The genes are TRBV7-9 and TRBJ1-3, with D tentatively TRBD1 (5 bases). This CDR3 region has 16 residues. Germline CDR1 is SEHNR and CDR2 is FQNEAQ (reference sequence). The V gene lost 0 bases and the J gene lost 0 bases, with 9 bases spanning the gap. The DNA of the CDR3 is TGTGCCAGCAGCTTAGCGGGGCTTAGCTCTGGAAACACCATATATTTT. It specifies CASSLAGLSSGNTIYF. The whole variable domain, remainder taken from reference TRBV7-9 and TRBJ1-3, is DTGVSQNPRHKITKRGQNVTFRCDPISEHNRLYWYRQTLGQGPEFLTYFQNEAQLEKSRLLSDRFSAERPKGSFSTLEIQRTEQGDSAMYLCASSLAGLSSGNTIYFGEGSWLTVV.

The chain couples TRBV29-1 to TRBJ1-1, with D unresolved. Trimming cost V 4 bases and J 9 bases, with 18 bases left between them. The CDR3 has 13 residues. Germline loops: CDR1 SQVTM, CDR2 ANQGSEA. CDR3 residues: CSVGPKSTLKAFF. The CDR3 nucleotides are TGCAGCGTTGGTCCGAAGAGCACCCTGAAAGCTTTCTTT.

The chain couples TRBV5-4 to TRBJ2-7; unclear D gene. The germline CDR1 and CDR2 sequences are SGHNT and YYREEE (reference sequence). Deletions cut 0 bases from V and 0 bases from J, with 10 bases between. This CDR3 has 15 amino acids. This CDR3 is CASSLGSRGSYEQYF. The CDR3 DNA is TGTGCCAGCAGCTTGGGAAGTCGCGGCTCCTACGAGCAGTACTTC.

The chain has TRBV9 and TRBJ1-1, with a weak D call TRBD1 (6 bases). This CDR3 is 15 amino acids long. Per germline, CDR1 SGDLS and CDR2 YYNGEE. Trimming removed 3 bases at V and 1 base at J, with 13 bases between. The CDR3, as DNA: TGTGCCAGCAGCGCGGGCGGGGGGGCGAACACTGAAGCTTTCTTT. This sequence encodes CASSAGGGANTEAFF.

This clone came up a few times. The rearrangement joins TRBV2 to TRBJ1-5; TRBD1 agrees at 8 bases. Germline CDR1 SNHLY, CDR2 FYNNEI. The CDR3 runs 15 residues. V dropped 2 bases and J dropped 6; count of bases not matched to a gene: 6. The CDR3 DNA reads TGTGCCAGCAGTGAACTGGTACAGGGGGTTCAGCCCCAGCATTTT. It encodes CASSELVQGVQPQHF.

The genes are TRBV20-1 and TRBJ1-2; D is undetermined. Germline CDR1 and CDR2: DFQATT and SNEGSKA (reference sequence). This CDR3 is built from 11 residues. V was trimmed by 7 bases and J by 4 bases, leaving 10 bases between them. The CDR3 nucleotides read TGCAGTGGTACAGACCTCTATGGCTACACCTTC. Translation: CSGTDLYGYTF.

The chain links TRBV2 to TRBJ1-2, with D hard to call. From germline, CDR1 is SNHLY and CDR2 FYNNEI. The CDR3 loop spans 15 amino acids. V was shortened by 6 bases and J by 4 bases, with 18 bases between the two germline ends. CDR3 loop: CASRGANRGIYGYTF. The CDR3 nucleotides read TGTGCCAGCAGGGGAGCCAATCGAGGGATCTATGGCTACACCTTC.

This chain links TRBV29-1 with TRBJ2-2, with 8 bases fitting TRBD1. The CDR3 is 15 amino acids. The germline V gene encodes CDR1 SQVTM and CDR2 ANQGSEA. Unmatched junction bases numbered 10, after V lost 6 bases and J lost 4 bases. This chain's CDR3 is CSVDWTGTGTGELFF. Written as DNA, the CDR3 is TGCAGCGTCGACTGGACAGGGACGGGCACCGGGGAGCTGTTTTTT.

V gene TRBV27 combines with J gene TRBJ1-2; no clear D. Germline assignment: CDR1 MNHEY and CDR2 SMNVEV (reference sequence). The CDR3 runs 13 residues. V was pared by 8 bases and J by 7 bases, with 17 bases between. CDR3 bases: TGTGCCAGCGCGGGCGGGAAATTAGGTGGCTACACCTTC. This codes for CASAGGKLGGYTF.

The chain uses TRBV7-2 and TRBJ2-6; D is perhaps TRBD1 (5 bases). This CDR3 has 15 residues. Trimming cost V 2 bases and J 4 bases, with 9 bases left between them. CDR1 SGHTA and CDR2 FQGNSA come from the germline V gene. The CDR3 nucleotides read TGTGCCAGCAGCTTACAGGGAACCGGGGCCAACGTCCTGACTTTC. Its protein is CASSLQGTGANVLTF.

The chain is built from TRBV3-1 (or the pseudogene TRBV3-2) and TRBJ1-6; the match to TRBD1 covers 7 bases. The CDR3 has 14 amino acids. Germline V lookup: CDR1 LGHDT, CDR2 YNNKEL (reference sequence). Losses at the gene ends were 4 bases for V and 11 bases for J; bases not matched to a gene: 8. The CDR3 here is CASSPKTDRTPLHF. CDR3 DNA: TGTGCCAGCAGCCCCAAGACGGACAGGACACCCCTCCACTTT.

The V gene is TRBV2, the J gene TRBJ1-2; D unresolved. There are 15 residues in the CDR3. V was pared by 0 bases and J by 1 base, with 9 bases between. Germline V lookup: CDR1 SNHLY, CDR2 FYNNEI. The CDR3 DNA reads TGTGCCAGCAGTGAAGCGCTTAAGAGTAACTATGGCTACACCTTC. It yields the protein CASSEALKSNYGYTF.

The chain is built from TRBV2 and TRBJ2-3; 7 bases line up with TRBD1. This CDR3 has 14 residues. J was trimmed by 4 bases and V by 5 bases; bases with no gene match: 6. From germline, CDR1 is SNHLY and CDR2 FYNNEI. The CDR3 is CASSSDRTADTQYF. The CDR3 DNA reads TGTGCCAGCAGTTCGGACAGGACCGCAGATACGCAGTATTTT.

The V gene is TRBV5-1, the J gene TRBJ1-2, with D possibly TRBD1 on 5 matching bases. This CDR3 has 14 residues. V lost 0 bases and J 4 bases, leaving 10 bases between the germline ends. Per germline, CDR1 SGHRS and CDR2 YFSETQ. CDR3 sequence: CASSLEGGAYGYTF. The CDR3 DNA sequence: TGCGCCAGCAGCTTGGAAGGAGGGGCCTATGGCTACACCTTC.

The CDR3 sequence: CASSYSDRNTEAFF. The CDR3 bases are TGTGCCAGCAGTTACTCGGACAGGAACACTGAAGCTTTCTTT. The rearrangement links TRBV6-5 to TRBJ1-1, with D perhaps TRBD1 (6 bases). The V gene lost 0 bases and the J gene lost 1 base, with 6 bases spanning the gap. Germline CDR1 reads MNHEY; CDR2 reads SVGAGI. The CDR3 runs 14 residues.

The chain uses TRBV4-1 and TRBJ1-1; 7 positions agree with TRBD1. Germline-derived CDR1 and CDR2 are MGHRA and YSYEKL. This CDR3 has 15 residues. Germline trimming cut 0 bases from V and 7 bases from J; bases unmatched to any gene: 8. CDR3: CASSQDSTGVIEAFF. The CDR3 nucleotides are TGCGCCAGCAGCCAAGATAGTACAGGGGTGATTGAAGCTTTCTTT.

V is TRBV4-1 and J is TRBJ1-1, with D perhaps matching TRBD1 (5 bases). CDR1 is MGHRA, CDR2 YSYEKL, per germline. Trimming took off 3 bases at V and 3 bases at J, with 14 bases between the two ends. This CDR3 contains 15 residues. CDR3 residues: CASSQAVGGYTEAFF. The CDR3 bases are TGCGCCAGCAGCCAGGCCGTGGGGGGTTACACTGAAGCTTTCTTT.

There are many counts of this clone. As DNA, the CDR3 is TGTGCCAGTACTTCGATCGGGACAGGGCCTACGGGGGGCTATGGCTACACCTTC. It yields the protein CASTSIGTGPTGGYGYTF. The gene calls are TRBV19 and TRBJ1-2; 9 bases match TRBD1. The junction had 19 bases not matched to a gene; V was cut back by 7 bases and J by 4 bases. CDR3 size: 18 residues. Germline V gene data show CDR1 as LNHDA and CDR2 as SQIVND (reference sequence).

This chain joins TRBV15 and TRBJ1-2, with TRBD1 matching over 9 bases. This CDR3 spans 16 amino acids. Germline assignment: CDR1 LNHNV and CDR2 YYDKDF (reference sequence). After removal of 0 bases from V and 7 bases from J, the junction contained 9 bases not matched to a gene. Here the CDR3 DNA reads TGTGCCACCAGCAGAGAATCGACAGGGGGTGGTTTTGGCTACACCTTC. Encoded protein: CATSRESTGGGFGYTF.

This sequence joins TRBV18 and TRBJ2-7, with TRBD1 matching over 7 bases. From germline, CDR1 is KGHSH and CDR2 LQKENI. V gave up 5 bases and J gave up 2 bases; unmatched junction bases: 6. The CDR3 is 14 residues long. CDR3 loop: CASSADRAAYEQYF. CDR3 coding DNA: TGTGCCAGCTCAGCCGACAGGGCGGCCTACGAGCAGTACTTC.

CDR3 DNA sequence: TGCAGTGCTAGTCCGGGTGTAACTAATGAAAAACTGTTTTTT. Its translation: CSASPGVTNEKLFF. This sequence joins TRBV20-1 and TRBJ1-4; no firm D call. The germline gives CDR1 DFQATT, CDR2 SNEGSKA (reference sequence). The CDR3 is 14 amino acids. Trimming removed 3 bases from V and 1 base from J, with 9 bases in between.

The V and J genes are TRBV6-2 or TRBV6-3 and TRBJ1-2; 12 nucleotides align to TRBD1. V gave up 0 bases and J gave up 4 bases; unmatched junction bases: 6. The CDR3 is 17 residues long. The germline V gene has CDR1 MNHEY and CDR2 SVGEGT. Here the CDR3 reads CASSYSGQGARTYGYTF. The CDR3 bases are TGTGCCAGCAGTTACTCGGGACAGGGGGCGCGTACCTATGGCTACACCTTC.

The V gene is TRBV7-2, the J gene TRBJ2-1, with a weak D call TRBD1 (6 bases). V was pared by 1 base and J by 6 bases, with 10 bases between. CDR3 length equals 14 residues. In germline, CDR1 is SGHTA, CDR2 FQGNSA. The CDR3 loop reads CASSLGAGANEQFF. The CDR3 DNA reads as TGTGCCAGCAGCTTAGGGGCAGGGGCCAATGAGCAGTTCTTC.

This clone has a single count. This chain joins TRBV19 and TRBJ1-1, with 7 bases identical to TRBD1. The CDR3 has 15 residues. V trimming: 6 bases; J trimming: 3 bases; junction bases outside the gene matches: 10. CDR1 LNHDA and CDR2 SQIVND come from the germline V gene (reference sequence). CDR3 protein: CASRAFGTEDTEAFF. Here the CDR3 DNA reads TGTGCCAGTAGGGCATTCGGGACAGAGGACACTGAAGCTTTCTTT.

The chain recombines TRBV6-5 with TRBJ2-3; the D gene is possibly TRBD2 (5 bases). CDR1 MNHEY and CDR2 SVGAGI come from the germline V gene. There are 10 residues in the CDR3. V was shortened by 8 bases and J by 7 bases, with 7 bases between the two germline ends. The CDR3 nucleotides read TGTGCCAGCGGGGAGCATACGCAGTATTTT. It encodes CASGEHTQYF.